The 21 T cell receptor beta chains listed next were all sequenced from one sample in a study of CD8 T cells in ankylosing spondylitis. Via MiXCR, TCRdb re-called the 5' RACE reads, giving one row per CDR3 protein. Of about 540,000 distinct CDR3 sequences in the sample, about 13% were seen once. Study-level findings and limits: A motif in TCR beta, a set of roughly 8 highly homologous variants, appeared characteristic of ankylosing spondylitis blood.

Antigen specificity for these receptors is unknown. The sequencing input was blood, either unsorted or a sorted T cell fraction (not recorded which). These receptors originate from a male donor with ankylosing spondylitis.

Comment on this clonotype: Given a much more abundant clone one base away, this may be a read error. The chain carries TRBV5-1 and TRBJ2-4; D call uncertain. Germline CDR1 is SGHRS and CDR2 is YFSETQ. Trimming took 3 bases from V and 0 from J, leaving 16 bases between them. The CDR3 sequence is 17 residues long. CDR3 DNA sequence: TGCGCCAGCAGCTCGACCCAGGTGGTTCTAGCCAAAAACATTCAGTACTTC. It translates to CASSSTQVVLAKNIQYF.

The CDR3 is CASGLVRDRGLLISGANVLTF. The CDR3 coding sequence is TGTGCTAGTGGTTTGGTCCGGGACAGGGGGCTCCTAATCTCTGGGGCCAACGTCCTGACTTTC. V is TRBV12-5 and J is TRBJ2-6, with 12 bases identical to TRBD1. Germline CDR1 reads LGHNT; CDR2 reads FRNRAP. The CDR3 runs 21 residues. Trimming cost V 0 bases and J 0 bases; bases outside gene matches: 9.

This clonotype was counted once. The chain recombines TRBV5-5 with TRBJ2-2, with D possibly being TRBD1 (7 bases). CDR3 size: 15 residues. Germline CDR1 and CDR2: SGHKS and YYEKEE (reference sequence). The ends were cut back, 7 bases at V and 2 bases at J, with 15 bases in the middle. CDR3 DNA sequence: TGTGCCAGCGTTTGGGGGGACAGCAACACCGGGGAGCTGTTTTTT. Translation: CASVWGDSNTGELFF.

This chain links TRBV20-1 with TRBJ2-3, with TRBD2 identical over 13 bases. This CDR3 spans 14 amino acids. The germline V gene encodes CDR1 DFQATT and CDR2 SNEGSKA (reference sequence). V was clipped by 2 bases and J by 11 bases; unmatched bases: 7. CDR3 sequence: CSARLGLAGERQYF. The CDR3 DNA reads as TGCAGTGCTAGACTAGGACTAGCGGGAGAACGGCAGTATTTT.

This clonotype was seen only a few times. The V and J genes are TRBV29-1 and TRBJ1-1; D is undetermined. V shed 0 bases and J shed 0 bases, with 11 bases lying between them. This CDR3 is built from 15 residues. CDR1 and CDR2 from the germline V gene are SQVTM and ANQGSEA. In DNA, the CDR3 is TGCAGCGTTGAAGATTCGGGAGCCATGAACACTGAAGCTTTCTTT. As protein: CSVEDSGAMNTEAFF. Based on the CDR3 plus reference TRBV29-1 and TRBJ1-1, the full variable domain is SAVISQKPSRDICQRGTSLTIQCQVDSQVTMMFWYRQQPGQSLTLIATANQGSEATYESGFVIDKFPISRPNLTFSTLTVSNMSPEDSSIYLCSVEDSGAMNTEAFFGQGTRLTVV.

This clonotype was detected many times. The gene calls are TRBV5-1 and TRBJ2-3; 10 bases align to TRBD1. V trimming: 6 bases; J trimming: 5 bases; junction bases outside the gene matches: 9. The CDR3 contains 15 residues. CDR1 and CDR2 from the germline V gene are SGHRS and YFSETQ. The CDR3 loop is CASTRTGGAEDTQYF. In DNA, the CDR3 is TGCGCCAGCACCAGGACAGGGGGTGCCGAAGATACGCAGTATTTT.

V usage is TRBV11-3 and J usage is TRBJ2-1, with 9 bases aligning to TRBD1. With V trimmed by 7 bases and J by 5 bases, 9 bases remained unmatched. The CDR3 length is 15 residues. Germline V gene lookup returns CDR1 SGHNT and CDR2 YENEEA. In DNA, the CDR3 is TGTGCCAGCACCTCCGGGACAGGGAGGGACAATGAGCAGTTCTTC. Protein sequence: CASTSGTGRDNEQFF.

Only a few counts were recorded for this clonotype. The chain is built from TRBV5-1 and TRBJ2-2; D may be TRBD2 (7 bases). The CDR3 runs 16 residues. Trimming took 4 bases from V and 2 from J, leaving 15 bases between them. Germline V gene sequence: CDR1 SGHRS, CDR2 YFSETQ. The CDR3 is CASSRRSGTNTGELFF. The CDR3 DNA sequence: TGCGCCAGCAGCCGAAGAAGCGGGACAAACACCGGGGAGCTGTTTTTT.

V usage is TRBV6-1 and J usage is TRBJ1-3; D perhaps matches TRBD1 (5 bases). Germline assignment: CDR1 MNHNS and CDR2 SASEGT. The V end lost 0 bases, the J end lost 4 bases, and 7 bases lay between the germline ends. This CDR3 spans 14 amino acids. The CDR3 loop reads CASSEAAGGNTIYF. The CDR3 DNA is TGTGCCAGCAGTGAAGCGGCAGGGGGAAACACCATATATTTT.

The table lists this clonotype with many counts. The chain's CDR3 is CASSLMGTSAYNEQFF. In DNA, the CDR3 is TGTGCCAGCAGTTTGATGGGGACTAGCGCCTACAATGAGCAGTTCTTC. The J gene is TRBJ2-1, the V gene TRBV12-3 or TRBV12-4; 10 bases match TRBD2. The CDR3 length is 16 residues. Trimming took 3 bases from V and 2 from J; bases not matched to a gene: 4.

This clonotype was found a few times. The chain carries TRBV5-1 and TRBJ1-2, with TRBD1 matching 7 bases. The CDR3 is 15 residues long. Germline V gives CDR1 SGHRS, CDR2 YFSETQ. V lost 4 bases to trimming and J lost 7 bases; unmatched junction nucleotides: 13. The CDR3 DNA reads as TGCGCCAGCAGCGGCCGCGTAGACAGGGAATCTGGCTACACCTTC. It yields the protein CASSGRVDRESGYTF.

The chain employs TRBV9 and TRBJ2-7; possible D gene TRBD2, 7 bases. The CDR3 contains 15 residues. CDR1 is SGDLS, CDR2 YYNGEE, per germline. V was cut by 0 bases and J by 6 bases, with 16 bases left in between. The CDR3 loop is CASSVEGGYLSEQYF. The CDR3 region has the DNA TGTGCCAGCAGCGTAGAGGGGGGGTACCTTAGCGAGCAGTACTTC.

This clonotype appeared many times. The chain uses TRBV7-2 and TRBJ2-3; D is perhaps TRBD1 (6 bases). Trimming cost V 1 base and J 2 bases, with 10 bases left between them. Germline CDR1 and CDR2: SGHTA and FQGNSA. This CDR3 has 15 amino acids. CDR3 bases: TGTGCCAGCAGCTTAGTTGGACAGATCACAGATACGCAGTATTTT. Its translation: CASSLVGQITDTQYF.

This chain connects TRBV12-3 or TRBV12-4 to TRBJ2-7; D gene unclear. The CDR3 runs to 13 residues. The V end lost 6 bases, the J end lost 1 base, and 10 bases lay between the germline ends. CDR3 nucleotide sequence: TGTGCCAGCAGCTACGGAGCATCCTACGAGCAGTACTTC. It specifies CASSYGASYEQYF.

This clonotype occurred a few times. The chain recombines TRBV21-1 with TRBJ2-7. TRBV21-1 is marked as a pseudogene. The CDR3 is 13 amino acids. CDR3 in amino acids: CASSKAKNYEQYV. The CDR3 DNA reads TGTGCCAGCAGCAAAGCGAAAAACTACGAGCAGTACGTC.

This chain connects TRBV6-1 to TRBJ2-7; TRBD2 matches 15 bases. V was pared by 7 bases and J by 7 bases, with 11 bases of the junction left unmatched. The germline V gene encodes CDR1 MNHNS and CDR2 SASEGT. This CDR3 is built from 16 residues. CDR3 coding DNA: TGTGCCAGCACCGGGACTAGCGGGAGGCCGGCGGGGGAGCAGTACTTC. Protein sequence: CASTGTSGRPAGEQYF.

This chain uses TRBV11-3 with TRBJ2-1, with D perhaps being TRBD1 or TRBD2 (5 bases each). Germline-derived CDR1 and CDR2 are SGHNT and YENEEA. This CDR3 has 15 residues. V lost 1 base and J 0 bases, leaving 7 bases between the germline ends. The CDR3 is CASSLAGPSYNEQFF. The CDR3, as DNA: TGTGCCAGCAGCTTAGCGGGGCCCTCCTACAATGAGCAGTTCTTC.

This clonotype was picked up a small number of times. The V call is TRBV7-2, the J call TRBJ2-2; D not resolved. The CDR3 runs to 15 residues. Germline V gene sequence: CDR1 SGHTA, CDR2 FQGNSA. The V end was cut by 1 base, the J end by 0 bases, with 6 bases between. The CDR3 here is CASSLVFSNTGELFF. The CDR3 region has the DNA TGTGCCAGCAGCTTAGTTTTCTCGAACACCGGGGAGCTGTTTTTT.

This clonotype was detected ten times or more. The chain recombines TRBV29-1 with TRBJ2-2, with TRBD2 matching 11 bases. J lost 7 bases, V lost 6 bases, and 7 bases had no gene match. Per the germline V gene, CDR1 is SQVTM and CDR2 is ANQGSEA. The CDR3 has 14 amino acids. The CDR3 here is CSVAPGLADGELFF. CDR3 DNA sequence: TGCAGCGTGGCCCCGGGACTAGCGGACGGGGAGCTGTTTTTT.

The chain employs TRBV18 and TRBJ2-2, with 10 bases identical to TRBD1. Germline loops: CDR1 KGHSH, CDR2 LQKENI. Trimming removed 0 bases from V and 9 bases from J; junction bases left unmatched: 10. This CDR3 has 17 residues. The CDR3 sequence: CASSPPLRDRGSRELFF. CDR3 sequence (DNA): TGTGCCAGCTCACCACCGCTGCGGGACAGGGGAAGTAGGGAGCTGTTTTTT.

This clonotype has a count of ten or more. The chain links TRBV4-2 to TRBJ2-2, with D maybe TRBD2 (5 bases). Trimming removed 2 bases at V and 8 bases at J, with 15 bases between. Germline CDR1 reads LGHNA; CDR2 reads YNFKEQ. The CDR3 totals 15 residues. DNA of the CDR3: TGTGCCAGCAGCCAATCGGCCCGAATAGCGGGGGAGCTGTTTTTT. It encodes CASSQSARIAGELFF.